The entry below gives a single TCR beta chain sequence along with its context. Its antigen is unknown. The data originate from a study of T cell repertoires in cytomegalovirus infection. Study overall: Indicated by public TCR beta signatures were CMV infection and matching HLA type. The study, taken as a whole, reports: CMV-specific TCR beta clonotypes restricted by HLA-C dominated the ex vivo response. Adding up the frequency of public TCR beta families identified people who carried CMV plus the relevant HLA.

TCRdb re-called the reads through MiXCR, storing one row per CDR3 protein. The data show a few hundred thousand distinct CDR3 sequences, 17% seen once. CDR3 length equals 14 residues. J was trimmed by 2 bases and V by 5 bases; bases with no gene match: 4. Per germline, CDR1 DFQATT and CDR2 SNEGSKA (reference sequence). The rearrangement joins TRBV20-1 to TRBJ2-1; 9 bases are shared with TRBD1. The clonotype was recovered from a human donor in good health (CMV status not recorded). Some clones in this sample may be carry-over from other donors' samples. Sequenced material: PBMCs. The CDR3 reads CSARQGGTYNEQFF. The CDR3 DNA follows: TGCAGTGCTCGACAGGGGGGAACCTACAATGAGCAGTTCTTC.